This T cell receptor beta chain stems from a study of T cells after yellow fever vaccination. Study-wide background: Researchers used SMART-Seq v4 Ultra Low Input to prepare fractions that had low cell numbers. Points from the study as a whole: Only a small proportion of the clonotypes turned up in both the CD4 and the CD8 compartments, likely arising from convergent recombination. The secondary response was weaker, and its peak arrived faster, on day 5 versus 15.

Each CDR3 protein gets one entry after TCRdb re-called the 5' RACE reads with MiXCR. The data contain around 600,000 distinct CDR3 sequences, 9% to 15% of them singletons. With respect to this clonotype: Its antigen is currently unknown.

Trimming took off 3 bases at V and 5 bases at J, with 7 bases between the two ends. This CDR3 is 12 amino acids long. Germline CDR1 SGHRS, CDR2 YFSETQ. J is TRBJ2-3 and V is TRBV5-1; no clear D gene. This material consisted of PBMCs, taken on the day of the yellow fever booster vaccination. The source of this sequence is a man younger than 45 who received the YFV17D yellow fever vaccine. CDR3: CASSYSLDTQYF. CDR3 nucleotides: TGCGCCAGCAGCTATAGCTTAGATACGCAGTATTTT.